The clone carrying this TCR beta chain was seen ten or more times. The data belong to a study of molecular identifiers for immune sequencing clone quantification. TCRdb fed the PCR reads into MiXCR, producing one record per CDR3 protein. The sample has 300,000 to 350,000 distinct CDR3 sequences, roughly 23% seen once. In germline, CDR1 is SGHVS, CDR2 FQNEAQ. The V and J ends lost 2 bases and 8 bases, in that order; junction bases with no gene match: 8. The CDR3 totals 16 residues. The rearrangement uses TRBV7-8 and TRBJ1-6; 8 nucleotides match TRBD1. The source is a human donor in good health. Some libraries in this study had Jurkat cell RNA spiked in. Sequencing used naive CD8+ T cells from blood, with Jurkat cell RNA spiked in. The subset here: FACS-sorted CD8+CD4-CCR7+CD45RA+ naive T cells. The CDR3 spells CASSLSQGASYSPLHF. CDR3 DNA sequence: TGTGCCAGCAGCTTATCGCAGGGGGCTTCTTATTCACCCCTCCACTTT.